The next 27 T cell receptor beta chains were all read from a single sample in a study of CD8+ T cells in alopecia areata. As the sequencing template, cDNA was produced by extracting RNA and reverse transcribing it. Some clones are missing from TCRdb's copy, which holds only in-frame ones; the method was immunoSEQ multiplex PCR. There are about 210,000 clones in the sample; roughly three fifths occur only once, and roughly 1.2% lies in the top ten. Described treatment: oral pan-JAK inhibitor, 5-10 mg twice daily. The source material was CD4+ T cells sorted from blood, sampled between weeks 43 and 45, from a patient treated with tofacitinib. Source of these receptors: a human donor with alopecia areata.

This chain links TRBV25-1 with TRBJ1-2, with 7 positions matching TRBD1. Germline-derived CDR1 and CDR2 are MGHDK and SYGVNS. The CDR3 loop spans 11 amino acids. V shed 4 bases and J 8 bases; nucleotides not matched to a gene: 1. The CDR3 spells CASSAGGGYTF. The CDR3 DNA reads as TGTGCCAGCAGTGCAGGGGGAGGCTACACCTTC.

V and J are TRBV30 and TRBJ1-1, with D possibly being TRBD1 (5 bases). This CDR3 is built from 14 residues. Germline CDR1 reads GTSNPN; CDR2 reads SVGIG (reference sequence). The ends were cut back, 0 bases at V and 2 bases at J, with 10 bases in the middle. This CDR3 reads CAWSVRTPNTEAFF. CDR3 DNA sequence: TGTGCCTGGAGTGTACGGACACCCAACACTGAAGCTTTCTTT.

This rearrangement joins TRBV5-1 to TRBJ1-1; 7 nucleotides match TRBD1. The CDR3 is made up of 13 amino acids. Losses at the gene ends were 0 bases for V and 7 bases for J; bases not matched to a gene: 3. The germline CDR1 and CDR2 sequences are SGHRS and YFSETQ. The CDR3, as DNA: TGCGCCAGCAGCTTGGTTCAGGGGGATGAAGCTTTCTTT. It codes for CASSLVQGDEAFF.

This rearrangement joins TRBV19 to TRBJ1-5; the D is unclear. The V end lost 4 bases, the J end lost 1 base, and 8 bases lay between the germline ends. The CDR3 covers 14 residues. CDR1 is LNHDA and CDR2 is SQIVND in the germline V gene (reference sequence). The CDR3: CASSTRSSNQPQHF. The CDR3 nucleotides read TGTGCCAGTAGTACAAGAAGCAGCAATCAGCCCCAGCATTTT.

V usage is TRBV5-1 and J usage is TRBJ2-2; D remains unclear. This CDR3 has 11 amino acids. Trimming shortened V by 7 bases and J by 4 bases, and 5 bases separated the two germline ends. In germline, CDR1 is SGHRS, CDR2 YFSETQ. The CDR3 DNA follows: TGCGCCAGCGCGGTCACCGGGGAGCTGTTTTTT. Translated, it gives CASAVTGELFF.

This clone was seen only once. The chain is built from TRBV30 and TRBJ2-1, with unresolved D. This CDR3 is 12 amino acids long. From germline, CDR1 is GTSNPN and CDR2 SVGIG (reference sequence). V dropped 4 bases and J dropped 8 bases, with 12 bases sitting between them. Here the CDR3 reads CAWKEGPHEQFF. DNA for the CDR3: TGTGCCTGGAAGGAAGGGCCCCATGAGCAGTTCTTC.

This chain links TRBV9 with TRBJ1-4; 7 bases agree with TRBD1. There are 14 residues in the CDR3. Germline loops: CDR1 SGDLS, CDR2 YYNGEE. J lost 8 bases, V lost 3 bases, and 7 bases had no gene match. CDR3 region: CASSARQGSEKLFF. The CDR3 DNA sequence: TGTGCCAGCAGCGCCCGACAGGGATCGGAAAAACTGTTTTTT.

The chain combines TRBV5-1 with TRBJ2-7; TRBD2 aligns across 8 bases. Germline trimming cut 4 bases from V and 5 bases from J; bases unmatched to any gene: 8. Germline V gene lookup returns CDR1 SGHRS and CDR2 YFSETQ. The CDR3 runs to 14 residues. CDR3 in DNA: TGCGCCAGCAGCCCGGGAGGGGATATGCACGAGCAGTACTTC. Protein product: CASSPGGDMHEQYF.

The chain has TRBV25-1 and TRBJ1-1, with D possibly matching TRBD1 (5 bases). Trimming removed 2 bases from V and 4 bases from J, with 14 bases in between. Germline loops: CDR1 MGHDK, CDR2 SYGVNS. The CDR3 has 15 amino acids. CDR3 sequence (DNA): TGTGCCAGCAGTGAAAGTATAAGGGGTGGCACTGAAGCTTTCTTT. Its protein is CASSESIRGGTEAFF.

The sample holds one count of this clone. Other DNA sequences in this sample translate to the same CDR3. This rearrangement joins TRBV29-1 to TRBJ1-1; D call uncertain. Trimming shortened V by 2 bases and J by 0 bases, and 7 bases separated the two germline ends. The germline V gene has CDR1 SQVTM and CDR2 ANQGSEA. CDR3 length: 13 amino acids. CDR3 DNA sequence: TGCAGCGTTGAACGGCCGCTGAACACTGAAGCTTTCTTT. This gives the protein CSVERPLNTEAFF.

CDR3 sequence: CAISRDRGSNYEQYF. The DNA of the CDR3 is TGTGCCATCAGTAGGGACAGGGGGTCGAACTACGAGCAGTACTTC. V is TRBV10-3 and J is TRBJ2-7; 11 nucleotides align to TRBD1. The CDR3 spans 15 residues. Per germline, CDR1 ENHRY and CDR2 SYGVKD. V gave up 5 bases and J gave up 3 bases; unmatched junction bases: 6.

The J gene is TRBJ2-3, the V gene TRBV19; 9 positions agree with TRBD1. The CDR3 spans 14 residues. The germline gives CDR1 LNHDA, CDR2 SQIVND (reference sequence). The junction had 4 bases not matched to a gene; V was cut back by 4 bases and J by 5 bases. The CDR3 sequence: CASSTTGGLDTQYF. DNA of the CDR3: TGTGCCAGTAGTACGACAGGGGGTCTAGATACGCAGTATTTT.

This sequence joins TRBV29-1 and TRBJ1-1, with 8 bases fitting TRBD1. J lost 5 bases, V lost 0 bases, and 5 bases had no gene match. Germline V gene lookup returns CDR1 SQVTM and CDR2 ANQGSEA. The CDR3 has 14 residues. CDR3 in amino acids: CSVEEQGGGTEAFF. CDR3 in DNA: TGCAGCGTTGAAGAACAGGGGGGAGGTACTGAAGCTTTCTTT.

This chain connects TRBV10-2 to TRBJ1-2; TRBD1 might be the D (5 bases). Trimming left V 2 bases short and J 3 bases short, with 10 bases between. Germline V gene lookup returns CDR1 WSHSY and CDR2 SAAADI. The CDR3 has 14 residues. CDR3 in DNA: TGCGCCAGCAGTGAGCCAGGGAGAGACTATGGCTACACCTTC. Translating it yields CASSEPGRDYGYTF.

The chain links TRBV29-1 to TRBJ1-1; D may be TRBD1 (6 bases). Germline V gene lookup returns CDR1 SQVTM and CDR2 ANQGSEA. V was trimmed by 4 bases and J by 2 bases, leaving 11 bases between them. The CDR3 runs 13 residues. DNA of the CDR3: TGCAGCGTTGCTGACAGGTTTAACACTGAAGCTTTCTTT. Residues: CSVADRFNTEAFF.

The chain has TRBV29-1 and TRBJ1-1; no firm D call. With 6 bases removed from V and 3 bases from J, the gap between germline ends came to 8 bases. The CDR3 is 11 amino acids. CDR1 SQVTM and CDR2 ANQGSEA come from the germline V gene. CDR3 amino acids: CSVFVYTEAFF. CDR3 nucleotide sequence: TGCAGCGTCTTCGTTTACACTGAAGCTTTCTTT. Full variable domain (rest looked up from reference TRBV29-1 and TRBJ1-1): SAVISQKPSRDICQRGTSLTIQCQVDSQVTMMFWYRQQPGQSLTLIATANQGSEATYESGFVIDKFPISRPNLTFSTLTVSNMSPEDSSIYLCSVFVYTEAFFGQGTRLTVV.

This clone was picked up a small number of times. The chain has TRBV30 and TRBJ2-4, with D uncertain. There are 15 residues in the CDR3. Germline V CDR1 and CDR2: GTSNPN, SVGIG (reference sequence). The ends were cut back, 1 base at V and 3 bases at J, with 13 bases in the middle. CDR3 DNA: TGTGCCTGGAGTGAAAACGCGGATCGCAAAAACATTCAGTACTTC. This translates into CAWSENADRKNIQYF.

This chain connects TRBV29-1 to TRBJ2-1; TRBD1 agrees at 11 bases. The V and J ends lost 0 bases and 1 base, in that order; junction bases with no gene match: 2. This CDR3 spans 16 amino acids. Germline V gene lookup returns CDR1 SQVTM and CDR2 ANQGSEA. CDR3 sequence: CSVEEGQGGSYNEQFF. DNA of the CDR3: TGCAGCGTTGAAGAGGGACAGGGGGGTTCCTACAATGAGCAGTTCTTC.

This rearrangement joins TRBV2 to TRBJ2-2; D perhaps matches TRBD2 (5 bases). The CDR3 has 12 amino acids. Germline lookup yields CDR1 SNHLY and CDR2 FYNNEI. Trimming took 6 bases from V and 5 from J, leaving 7 bases between them. The CDR3 protein is CASRLGTGELFF. The CDR3 DNA is TGTGCCAGCAGACTAGGAACCGGGGAGCTGTTTTTT. The full variable domain, its missing parts supplied by reference TRBV2 and TRBJ2-2, is EPEVTQTPSHQVTQMGQEVILRCVPISNHLYFYWYRQILGQKVEFLVSFYNNEISEKSEIFDDQFSVERPDGSNFTLKIRSTKLEDSAMYFCASRLGTGELFFGEGSRLTVL.

The chain joins TRBV5-4 to TRBJ1-1; 8 nucleotides line up with TRBD1. The germline CDR1 and CDR2 sequences are SGHNT and YYREEE (reference sequence). J was trimmed by 10 bases and V by 4 bases; bases with no gene match: 9. The CDR3 sequence is 13 residues long. The CDR3 region has the DNA TGTGCCAGCAGCCCGGGACAGGATAAGGTAGCTTTCTTT. It codes for CASSPGQDKVAFF. Full variable domain (rest looked up from reference TRBV5-4 and TRBJ1-1): ETGVTQSPTHLIKTRGQQVTLRCSSQSGHNTVSWYQQALGQGPQFIFQYYREEENGRGNFPPRFSGLQFPNYSSELNVNALELDDSALYLCASSPGQDKVAFFGQGTRLTVV.

This clone occurred many times. The chain recombines TRBV11-2 with TRBJ2-7; 9 bases line up with TRBD1. The CDR3 loop spans 13 amino acids. Trimming took 5 bases from V and 7 from J; bases not matched to a gene: 6. CDR1 is SGHAT, CDR2 FQNNGV, per germline. CDR3 coding DNA: TGTGCCAGCAGCGGGGACAGGGTGGGTGAGCAGTACTTC. Protein sequence: CASSGDRVGEQYF.

For the CDR3, the DNA is TGTGCCAGCAGCACGGGCCAGGGTTACGCAGATACGCAGTATTTT. This translates into CASSTGQGYADTQYF. V is TRBV7-2 and J is TRBJ2-3; weak D call: TRBD1 (5 bases). This CDR3 is 15 amino acids long. From germline, CDR1 is SGHTA and CDR2 FQGNSA. Trimming shortened V by 5 bases and J by 4 bases, and 16 bases separated the two germline ends.

The chain employs TRBV7-2 and TRBJ2-1, with D perhaps matching TRBD2 (6 bases). The length of the CDR3 is 16 residues. Germline lookup yields CDR1 SGHTA and CDR2 FQGNSA. The germline V and J ends were trimmed by 1 base and 0 bases, with 10 bases remaining between them. DNA for the CDR3: TGTGCCAGCAGCTTAGAAGGCGGGGTCTCCTACAATGAGCAGTTCTTC. Translating gives CASSLEGGVSYNEQFF.

This clone was observed a handful of times. CDR3 in amino acids: CAISTGTGAIFHEQYF. DNA of the CDR3: TGTGCCATCAGTACCGGGACAGGGGCTATATTCCACGAGCAGTACTTC. The chain links TRBV10-3 to TRBJ2-7; 10 bases line up with TRBD1. CDR1 and CDR2 (germline): ENHRY, SYGVKD. V lost 5 bases to trimming and J lost 5 bases; unmatched junction nucleotides: 12. This CDR3 contains 16 residues.

Only a few counts were recorded for this clone. The V call is TRBV30, the J call TRBJ2-2; TRBD2 is a possible D gene (6 bases). CDR3 size: 12 residues. Germline V lookup: CDR1 GTSNPN, CDR2 SVGIG (reference sequence). Trimming shortened V by 8 bases and J by 5 bases, and 12 bases separated the two germline ends. For the CDR3, the DNA is TGTGCCGGACTATTCGGGACCGGGGAGCTGTTTTTT. This codes for CAGLFGTGELFF.

The V gene is TRBV19, the J gene TRBJ1-2, with 9 nucleotides matching TRBD1. The CDR3 is 16 residues long. V was clipped by 2 bases and J by 2 bases; unmatched bases: 6. Germline assignment: CDR1 LNHDA and CDR2 SQIVND (reference sequence). In DNA form, the CDR3 reads TGTGCCAGTAGTATACAAACCGGACAGGGGAACTATGGCTACACCTTC. Translating it yields CASSIQTGQGNYGYTF.

V usage is TRBV6-5 and J usage is TRBJ2-7; D is unclear. This CDR3 has 12 amino acids. CDR1 is MNHEY and CDR2 is SVGAGI in the germline V gene. V lost 5 bases and J lost 0, with 5 bases in between. CDR3 sequence reads: CASSTSSYEQYF. CDR3 in DNA: TGTGCCAGCAGTACGAGCTCCTACGAGCAGTACTTC.